A single sample gave rise to the 8 T cell receptor beta chains below, sequenced in a study of T cell repertoires in cytomegalovirus infection. From the reads, TCRdb called clonotypes with MiXCR, one entry per CDR3 protein. The sample lists roughly 230,000 distinct CDR3 sequences, about a sixth occurring once. Source material: CD8+ T cells from PBMCs. These receptors came from a human donor in good health (CMV status not recorded). Some clones in this sample may be carry-over from other donors' samples.

The CDR3 loop is CASSNPSTGSAEETQYF. The CDR3 nucleotides read TGTGCCAGCAGCAACCCATCGACAGGGTCGGCGGAAGAGACCCAGTACTTC. The chain employs TRBV28 and TRBJ2-5, with 7 positions matching TRBD1. Germline-derived CDR1 and CDR2 are MDHEN and SYDVKM. This CDR3 comprises 17 residues. Trimming at V came to 6 bases and at J to 3 bases, leaving 16 bases not matched to a gene.

The chain couples TRBV6-2 or TRBV6-3 to TRBJ1-2, with D possibly TRBD1 on 5 matching bases. Trimming pared 5 bases from V and 6 bases from J, leaving 22 bases between. Germline-derived CDR1 and CDR2 are MNHEY and SVGEGT. CDR3 size: 16 residues. The CDR3 loop is CASSSVVVTDKNGYTF. In DNA form, the CDR3 reads TGTGCCAGCAGTAGTGTAGTGGTGACGGACAAGAATGGCTACACCTTC.

CDR3 sequence (DNA): TGTGCCAGCAGTCCGAGTTTAGGACTAGCTACAGATACGCAGTATTTT. Translating it yields CASSPSLGLATDTQYF. This chain joins TRBV28 and TRBJ2-3; 8 bases are a match to TRBD2. This CDR3 is 16 amino acids long. V lost 5 bases and J lost 3; bases outside the gene matches: 10. Germline CDR1 and CDR2: MDHEN and SYDVKM.

This chain links TRBV20-1 with TRBJ1-5; maybe TRBD1 (6 bases). V lost 0 bases, J lost 5 bases, and 8 bases lay in between. This CDR3 is 13 amino acids long. CDR1 is DFQATT and CDR2 is SNEGSKA in the germline V gene (reference sequence). CDR3 amino acids: CSAREGADQPQHF. DNA of the CDR3: TGCAGTGCTAGAGAGGGGGCCGATCAGCCCCAGCATTTT.

The V and J genes are TRBV29-1 and TRBJ2-5; the D call may be TRBD1 or TRBD2 (7 bases each). Germline lookup yields CDR1 SQVTM and CDR2 ANQGSEA. The V and J ends lost 1 base and 3 bases respectively, with 12 bases between them. The CDR3 contains 14 residues. In DNA, the CDR3 is TGCAGCGTTGAAGTCGCAGGGGGGGAAGAGACCCAGTACTTC. Its protein is CSVEVAGGEETQYF.

This clonotype was counted many times. The rearrangement links TRBV29-1 to TRBJ2-7; weak D call: TRBD2 (5 bases). Deletions cut 5 bases from V and 1 base from J, with 9 bases between. Germline values: CDR1 SQVTM, CDR2 ANQGSEA. CDR3 length: 12 amino acids. CDR3 coding DNA: TGCAGCGTTCCCGGGGAATCCTACGAGCAGTACTTC. This encodes CSVPGESYEQYF.

The V gene is TRBV6-5, the J gene TRBJ1-4; D gene unclear. Trimming stripped 0 bases from V and 0 bases from J, with 11 bases between. The CDR3 extends over 17 amino acids. Germline V gives CDR1 MNHEY, CDR2 SVGAGI. The CDR3 DNA sequence: TGTGCCAGCAGTTACTCGTTCGCGAGTGCAACTAATGAAAAACTGTTTTTT. This encodes CASSYSFASATNEKLFF.

V is TRBV6-6 and J is TRBJ2-1; 7 nucleotides align to TRBD1. Germline V gives CDR1 MNHNY, CDR2 SVGAGI (reference sequence). This CDR3 is 14 amino acids long. Unmatched junction bases numbered 3, after V lost 5 bases and J lost 2 bases. The CDR3 DNA reads TGTGCCAGCAGTGGGACAGCCACCTACAATGAGCAGTTCTTC. This gives the protein CASSGTATYNEQFF.